This T cell receptor (beta chain) appears in the sequencing data of a study of beta chain features in type 1 diabetes. Expressed TCRB transcripts were sequenced, since all the RNA that had been isolated was reverse transcribed. Measured with immunoSEQ multiplex PCR; TCRdb has only the in-frame clones, and not every one. In the table there are about 340,000 clones, approximately 13% of which are singletons. The study's findings and limits: Patients with Type 1 diabetes showed moderately but significantly shorter TCRB CDR3s in all four CD4+ subsets.

Per germline, CDR1 LNHNV and CDR2 YYDKDF (reference sequence). The CDR3 length is 14 residues. The ends were cut back, 0 bases at V and 2 bases at J, with 8 bases in the middle. On this clone itself: Its antigen is undetermined. Other DNA sequences from this sample encode an identical CDR3 as well.

The receptor comes from a woman aged 18-35 years with type 1 diabetes. The sequencing sample was made of naive CD4+ T cells from blood. The chain carries TRBV15 and TRBJ2-7; the D gene is possibly TRBD2 (5 bases). CDR3 residues: CATSRDRGPYEQYV. CDR3 sequence (DNA): TGTGCCACCAGCAGAGATCGGGGTCCCTACGAGCAGTACGTC.